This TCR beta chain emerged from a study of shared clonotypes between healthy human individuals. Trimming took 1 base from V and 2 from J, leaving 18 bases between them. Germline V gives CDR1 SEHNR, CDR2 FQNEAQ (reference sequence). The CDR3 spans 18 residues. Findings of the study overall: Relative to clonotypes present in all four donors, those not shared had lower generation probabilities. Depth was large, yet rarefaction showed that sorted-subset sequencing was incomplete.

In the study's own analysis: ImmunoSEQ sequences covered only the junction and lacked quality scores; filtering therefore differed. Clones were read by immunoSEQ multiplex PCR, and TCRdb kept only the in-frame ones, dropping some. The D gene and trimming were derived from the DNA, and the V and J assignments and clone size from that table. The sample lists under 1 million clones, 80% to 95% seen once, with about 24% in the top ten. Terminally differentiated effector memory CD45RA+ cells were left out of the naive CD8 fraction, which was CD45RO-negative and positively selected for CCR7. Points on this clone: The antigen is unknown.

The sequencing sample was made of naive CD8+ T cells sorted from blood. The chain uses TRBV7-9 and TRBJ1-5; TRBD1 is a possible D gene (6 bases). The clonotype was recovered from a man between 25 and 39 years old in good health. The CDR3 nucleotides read TGTGCCAGCAGCTTAGGTTATAGGGGGGTAGCCGGCAATCAGCCCCAGCATTTT. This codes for CASSLGYRGVAGNQPQHF.